Listed here are 12 T cell receptor beta chains from one sample, sequenced in a study of cytomegalovirus exposure and HLA in healthy donors. 13 Jbeta primers and 60 Vbeta primers were used for the PCR. TCRdb's copy holds only in-frame clones and misses some; the assay was immunoSEQ multiplex PCR. The sample yields roughly 180,000 clones, about 10% seen once. Sequencing input: PBMCs. These receptors originate from a woman between 25 and 40 years old in good health and CMV-seropositive.

Ten or more counts support this clone. The chain couples TRBV5-1 to TRBJ2-7, with 7 bases aligning to TRBD2. This CDR3 is built from 16 residues. V lost 4 bases, J lost 3 bases, and 13 bases stayed unmatched. Germline V lookup: CDR1 SGHRS, CDR2 YFSETQ. CDR3 sequence: CASSAGRERGLYEQYF. As DNA, the CDR3 is TGCGCCAGCAGCGCGGGGAGGGAGCGGGGACTCTACGAGCAGTACTTC.

This clone has just a few counts. This rearrangement joins TRBV7-9 to TRBJ2-3; TRBD1 is a possible D gene (6 bases). The V gene's germline CDR1 is SEHNR and CDR2 FQNEAQ (reference sequence). The CDR3 has 16 amino acids. Deletions cut 2 bases from V and 1 base from J, with 13 bases between. The CDR3 nucleotides are TGTGCCAGCAGCTTATTCCCGAACAGGGGCACAGATACGCAGTATTTT. Its translation is CASSLFPNRGTDTQYF.

This clone came up a few times. The chain carries TRBV30 and TRBJ2-5; 10 bases align to TRBD1. After removal of 1 base from V and 5 bases from J, the junction contained 7 bases not matched to a gene. CDR3 size: 15 residues. Germline-derived CDR1 and CDR2 are GTSNPN and SVGIG (reference sequence). CDR3 DNA sequence: TGTGCCTGGAGTGATGGGACAGGGGTCTCCGAGACCCAGTACTTC. This gives the protein CAWSDGTGVSETQYF. Variable domain in full (rest from reference TRBV30 and TRBJ2-5): SQTIHQWPATLVQPVGSPLSLECTVEGTSNPNLYWYRQAAGRGLQLLFYSVGIGQISSEVPQNLSASRPQDRQFILSSKKLLLSDSGFYLCAWSDGTGVSETQYFGPGTRLLVL.

This clone has only a few counts. The gene calls are TRBV7-9 and TRBJ2-1; 8 bases fit TRBD2. CDR3 length: 14 residues. V shed 0 bases, J shed 6 bases, and the junction held 1 base outside the gene matches. CDR1 SEHNR and CDR2 FQNEAQ come from the germline V gene (reference sequence). This CDR3 reads CASSLAGTSNEQFF. The CDR3 region has the DNA TGTGCCAGCAGCTTAGCCGGGACTAGCAATGAGCAGTTCTTC. Together with reference TRBV7-9 and TRBJ2-1, the CDR3 gives the full variable domain: DTGVSQNPRHKITKRGQNVTFRCDPISEHNRLYWYRQTLGQGPEFLTYFQNEAQLEKSRLLSDRFSAERPKGSFSTLEIQRTEQGDSAMYLCASSLAGTSNEQFFGPGTRLTVL.

The chain has TRBV13 and TRBJ2-7; tentatively, D is TRBD2 (6 bases). Trimming pared 3 bases from V and 2 bases from J, leaving 14 bases between. The germline V gene encodes CDR1 PRHDT and CDR2 FYEKMQ (reference sequence). The CDR3 length is 15 residues. CDR3 bases: TGTGCCAGCAGCTTGGCCGGGACTGGAACCTACGAGCAGTACTTC. Translation gives CASSLAGTGTYEQYF.

On this clone itself: This sample includes further DNA sequences coding for the same CDR3. The chain uses TRBV7-3 and TRBJ1-5; D is unresolved. The length of the CDR3 is 13 residues. The V end lost 4 bases, the J end lost 0 bases, and 4 bases lay between the germline ends. Looked up from germline, CDR1 is SGHTA and CDR2 is FQGTGA. CDR3 amino acids: CASSSGSNQPQHF. The CDR3, as DNA: TGTGCCAGCAGCTCCGGTAGCAATCAGCCCCAGCATTTT. Full variable domain (missing parts from reference TRBV7-3 and TRBJ1-5): GAGVSQTPSNKVTEKGKYVELRCDPISGHTALYWYRQSLGQGPEFLIYFQGTGAADDSGLPNDRFFAVRPEGSVSTLKIQRTERGDSAVYLCASSSGSNQPQHFGDGTRLSIL.

This clone was observed a few times. The chain couples TRBV20-1 to TRBJ2-1, with unresolved D. Germline V gene lookup returns CDR1 DFQATT and CDR2 SNEGSKA (reference sequence). This CDR3 comprises 8 residues. Trimming stripped 7 bases from V and 9 bases from J, with 4 bases between. The CDR3 reads CSGGEQFF. DNA for the CDR3: TGCAGTGGAGGTGAGCAGTTCTTC.

The chain carries TRBV18 and TRBJ2-5, with 8 bases matching TRBD1. Germline V gene data show CDR1 as KGHSH and CDR2 as LQKENI. The CDR3 covers 17 residues. With 4 bases clipped from V and 2 bases from J, the junction kept 12 bases outside the gene matches. The CDR3: CASSLDLSGTGQETQYF. DNA of the CDR3: TGTGCCAGCTCACTCGACCTTTCCGGGACAGGACAAGAGACCCAGTACTTC.

This clone was counted between two and nine times. V usage is TRBV18 and J usage is TRBJ2-5; 9 nucleotides match TRBD1. The CDR3 totals 17 residues. V dropped 6 bases and J dropped 2; count of bases not matched to a gene: 13. CDR1 KGHSH and CDR2 LQKENI come from the germline V gene. For the CDR3, the DNA is TGTGCCAGCTCCCTTCATCCGGGACAGGGTGGTCAAGAGACCCAGTACTTC. Translation gives CASSLHPGQGGQETQYF.

This clone came up a few times. V and J are TRBV27 and TRBJ1-1; perhaps TRBD1 as D (6 bases). The CDR3 is made up of 13 amino acids. In germline, CDR1 is MNHEY, CDR2 SMNVEV (reference sequence). V lost 4 bases, J lost 10 bases, and 16 bases lay in between. CDR3 coding DNA: TGTGCCAGCAGTTCCGCTTGGGGGCGGCGAGCTTTCTTT. Its translation: CASSSAWGRRAFF.

For the CDR3, the DNA is TGCAGCGTTGTATCCGTGAACACTGAAGCTTTCTTT. Its translation: CSVVSVNTEAFF. The genes are TRBV29-1 and TRBJ1-1; unclear D gene. The V end was cut by 4 bases, the J end by 0 bases, with 6 bases between. Germline V gene data show CDR1 as SQVTM and CDR2 as ANQGSEA. The CDR3 extends over 12 amino acids.

Written as DNA, the CDR3 is TGTGCCAGCAGCTCCAGCGGCAACGAAGCTTTCTTT. Amino acid sequence: CASSSSGNEAFF. This chain uses TRBV11-2 with TRBJ1-1, with no clear D. Between the trimmed V and J ends, which lost 4 bases and 8 bases, there was a span of 11 bases. This CDR3 comprises 12 residues. Per germline, CDR1 SGHAT and CDR2 FQNNGV.